This T cell receptor (beta chain) came from a study of blood T cell repertoires in COVID-19. V trimming: 2 bases; J trimming: 4 bases; junction bases outside the gene matches: 6. The CDR3 has 16 amino acids. In germline, CDR1 is SGHRS, CDR2 YFSETQ. The protocol was immunoSEQ multiplex PCR, while the TCRdb copy is restricted to in-frame clones and leaves out a portion. Found here are about 72,000 clones, roughly 82% of them singletons; the top ten hold 15% to 20%. Sequenced: peripheral blood. The TCR originated in a human donor in a cohort sampled during active COVID-19. V gene TRBV5-1 combines with J gene TRBJ2-1, with 10 bases that match TRBD1. The DNA for the CDR3 is TGCGCCAGCAGCTTAAACGGACAGGGGGGATACAATGAGCAGTTCTTC. It encodes CASSLNGQGGYNEQFF.